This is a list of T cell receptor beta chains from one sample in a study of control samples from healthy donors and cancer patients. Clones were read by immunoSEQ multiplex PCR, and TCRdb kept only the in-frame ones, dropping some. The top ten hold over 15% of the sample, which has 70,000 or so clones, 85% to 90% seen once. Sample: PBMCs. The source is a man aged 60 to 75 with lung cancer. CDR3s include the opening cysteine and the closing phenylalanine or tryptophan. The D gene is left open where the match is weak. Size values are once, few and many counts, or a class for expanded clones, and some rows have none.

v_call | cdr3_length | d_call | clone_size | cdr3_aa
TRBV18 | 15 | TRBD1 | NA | CASSPRTGGTDTQYF
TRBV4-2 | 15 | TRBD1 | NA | CASSQVTGGSQPQHF
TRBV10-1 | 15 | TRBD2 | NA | CASRPGTSVSGELFF
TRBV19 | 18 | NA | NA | CDTSGDMGPGGGHEKLFF
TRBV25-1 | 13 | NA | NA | CASSRIQGSEAFF
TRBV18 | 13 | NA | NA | CASSLGQTDTQYF
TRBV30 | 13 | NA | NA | CAAGNGTGNTIYF
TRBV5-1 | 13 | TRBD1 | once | CASSGGQGFEQYF
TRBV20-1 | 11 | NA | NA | CSVWGVETQYF
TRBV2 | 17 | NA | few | CASSEERQGNSNQPQHF
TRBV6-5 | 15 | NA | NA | CASSKHDRPNYGYTF
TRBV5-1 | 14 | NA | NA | CASSLVGFSDEQFF
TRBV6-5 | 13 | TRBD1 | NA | CASSYGQARGYTF
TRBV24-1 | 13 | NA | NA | CATSDFGPDEQFF
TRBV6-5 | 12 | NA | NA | CAIKDSNQPQHF
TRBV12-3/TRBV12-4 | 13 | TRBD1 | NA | CASSLGQNQPQHF
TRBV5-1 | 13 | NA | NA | CASSFTAGTEAFF
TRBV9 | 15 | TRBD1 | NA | CASRQTGGGTGELFF
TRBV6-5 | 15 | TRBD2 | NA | CASKRGGGAYNEQFF
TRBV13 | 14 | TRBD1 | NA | CASSPDRGYTEAFF
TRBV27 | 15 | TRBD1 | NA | CASSVRGQSYNEQFF
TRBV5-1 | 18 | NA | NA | CASSTLGSTGTNTGELFF
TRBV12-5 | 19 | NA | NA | CASGLTPDGVLSGANVLTF
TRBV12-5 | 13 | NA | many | CASGLATGTEAFF
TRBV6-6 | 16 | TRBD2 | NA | CASTGMTSGGPYEQYF
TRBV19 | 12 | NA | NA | CASSIMGIGYTF
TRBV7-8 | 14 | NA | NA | CASREPGTGTEAFF
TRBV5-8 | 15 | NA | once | CASSRRQGSGETQYF
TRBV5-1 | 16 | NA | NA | CASSLDLGVANYGYTF